This passage covers 32 T cell receptor beta chains from one sample sequenced in a study of shared clonotypes between healthy human individuals. Clones were read by immunoSEQ multiplex PCR, and TCRdb kept only the in-frame ones, dropping some. Among 2 million to 2.5 million clones listed, approximately 93% were seen once. Specimen: naive CD4+ T cells from PBMCs. Subset meaning: CD45RA+ positively selected. The receptor source for this set is a young man in good health. Some clones in this sample may be carry-over from other donors' samples.

The V call is TRBV14, the J call TRBJ1-2, with 9 bases fitting TRBD1. This CDR3 comprises 15 residues. Germline assignment: CDR1 SGHDN and CDR2 FVKESK. The ends lost 2 bases at V and 7 bases at J; junction bases unmatched: 8. CDR3: CASSQLTGGGGGYTF. The DNA for the CDR3 is TGTGCCAGCAGCCAATTAACAGGGGGCGGAGGTGGCTACACCTTC.

This clone was observed a single time. This chain joins TRBV5-1 and TRBJ1-1, with 7 bases matching TRBD1. The CDR3 covers 14 residues. V shed 7 bases and J 1 base; nucleotides not matched to a gene: 7. Germline CDR1 is SGHRS and CDR2 is YFSETQ. CDR3 protein: CASSRAGGNTEAFF. The CDR3 DNA reads as TGCGCCAGCTCCCGAGCAGGGGGGAACACTGAAGCTTTCTTT. Together with reference TRBV5-1 and TRBJ1-1, the CDR3 gives the full variable domain: KAGVTQTPRYLIKTRGQQVTLSCSPISGHRSVSWYQQTPGQGLQFLFEYFSETQRNKGNFPGRFSGRQFSNSRSEMNVSTLELGDSALYLCASSRAGGNTEAFFGQGTRLTVV.

The chain has TRBV15 and TRBJ2-5, with D maybe TRBD2 (6 bases). Trimming left V 4 bases short and J 4 bases short, with 13 bases between. Germline values: CDR1 LNHNV, CDR2 YYDKDF (reference sequence). The CDR3 is 14 amino acids. CDR3 in amino acids: CATSNPRGGETQYF. The CDR3, as DNA: TGTGCCACCAGCAACCCTAGGGGAGGAGAGACCCAGTACTTC.

For the CDR3, the DNA is TGTGCCAGCAGTGCCAGCGGGAGAGGGACCGGGGAGCTGTTTTTT. Its protein product is CASSASGRGTGELFF. The chain joins TRBV2 to TRBJ2-2; TRBD2 agrees at 8 bases. The CDR3 consists of 15 residues. From germline, CDR1 is SNHLY and CDR2 FYNNEI. V dropped 4 bases and J dropped 5; count of bases not matched to a gene: 6.

This chain links TRBV2 with TRBJ2-7; D unresolved. This CDR3 contains 15 residues. From germline, CDR1 is SNHLY and CDR2 FYNNEI. Between the trimmed V and J ends, which lost 1 base and 6 bases, there was a span of 16 bases. The CDR3 spells CASSEEGLPELEQYF. Here the CDR3 DNA reads TGTGCCAGCAGTGAAGAGGGCCTGCCCGAACTCGAGCAGTACTTC.

The V and J genes are TRBV7-9 and TRBJ1-1; no definite D call. The CDR3 has 15 residues. The V gene lost 5 bases and the J gene lost 8 bases, with 21 bases spanning the gap. Germline CDR1 and CDR2: SEHNR and FQNEAQ (reference sequence). The CDR3 sequence is CASSHEQRTMLEAFF. CDR3 DNA: TGTGCCAGCAGCCATGAACAGCGAACCATGTTGGAAGCTTTCTTT.

The chain has TRBV5-1 and TRBJ2-7; the match to TRBD1 covers 8 bases. V lost 7 bases, J lost 5 bases, and 8 bases stayed unmatched. This CDR3 spans 13 amino acids. The germline gives CDR1 SGHRS, CDR2 YFSETQ. The CDR3 sequence is CASGGQAVHEQYF. Written as DNA, the CDR3 is TGCGCCAGCGGGGGACAGGCGGTCCACGAGCAGTACTTC. Complete variable domain (other parts from reference TRBV5-1 and TRBJ2-7): KAGVTQTPRYLIKTRGQQVTLSCSPISGHRSVSWYQQTPGQGLQFLFEYFSETQRNKGNFPGRFSGRQFSNSRSEMNVSTLELGDSALYLCASGGQAVHEQYFGPGTRLTVT.

J is TRBJ2-7 and V is TRBV9; TRBD1 matches at 8 bases. With 0 bases clipped from V and 4 bases from J, the junction kept 6 bases outside the gene matches. CDR1 and CDR2 (germline): SGDLS, YYNGEE. The CDR3 consists of 15 residues. The CDR3 protein is CASSVGQGTAYEQYF. The DNA of the CDR3 is TGTGCCAGCAGCGTAGGACAGGGGACCGCGTACGAGCAGTACTTC.

This clone has a single count. The chain has TRBV5-6 and TRBJ1-2, with TRBD1 as a possible D gene (5 bases). The CDR3 loop spans 14 amino acids. Trimming cost V 4 bases and J 4 bases, with 14 bases left between them. Germline V gene sequence: CDR1 SGHDT, CDR2 YYEEEE. The CDR3 DNA reads TGTGCCAGCAGCCATACACAGGCTACCTATGGCTACACCTTC. This encodes CASSHTQATYGYTF.

The rearrangement links TRBV5-1 to TRBJ2-5, with D perhaps matching TRBD2 (7 bases). CDR1 and CDR2 (germline): SGHRS, YFSETQ. V lost 4 bases and J lost 7, with 20 bases in between. This CDR3 has 15 amino acids. CDR3 sequence reads: CASSPEGGLPATQYF. The CDR3, as DNA: TGCGCCAGCAGCCCGGAGGGGGGGCTCCCCGCGACCCAGTACTTC. Using reference TRBV5-1 and TRBJ2-5 for the parts outside the CDR3, the full variable domain is KAGVTQTPRYLIKTRGQQVTLSCSPISGHRSVSWYQQTPGQGLQFLFEYFSETQRNKGNFPGRFSGRQFSNSRSEMNVSTLELGDSALYLCASSPEGGLPATQYFGPGTRLLVL.

The chain is built from TRBV7-2 and TRBJ1-5; a weak D match, TRBD1 (6 bases). V was pared by 1 base and J by 0 bases, with 16 bases between. CDR1 is SGHTA and CDR2 is FQGNSA in the germline V gene. CDR3 length: 18 amino acids. The CDR3 nucleotides are TGTGCCAGCAGCTTAGTGTCAGGGGAGGCGGGTAGCAATCAGCCCCAGCATTTT. Protein: CASSLVSGEAGSNQPQHF.

This clone was recorded a few times. The chain links TRBV5-1 to TRBJ1-5; tentative D call: TRBD1 (5 bases). Germline CDR1 reads SGHRS; CDR2 reads YFSETQ. The CDR3 runs to 15 residues. Deletions cut 4 bases from V and 3 bases from J, with 14 bases between. The CDR3 DNA sequence: TGCGCCAGCAGCCCCAGCCCAGGGAACAATCAGCCCCAGCATTTT. Amino acids: CASSPSPGNNQPQHF.

The J gene is TRBJ2-2, the V gene TRBV29-1; 9 nucleotides line up with TRBD2. The germline CDR1 and CDR2 sequences are SQVTM and ANQGSEA. Trimming took 5 bases from V and 4 from J; bases not matched to a gene: 11. The CDR3 is made up of 16 amino acids. CDR3 coding DNA: TGCAGCGTTTCTAGCGGGACCGGGCTGGGCACCGGGGAGCTGTTTTTT. It specifies CSVSSGTGLGTGELFF.

The chain has TRBV7-9 and TRBJ2-1, with D possibly matching TRBD2 (7 bases). Trimming cost V 5 bases and J 5 bases, with 16 bases left between them. Germline assignment: CDR1 SEHNR and CDR2 FQNEAQ (reference sequence). This CDR3 region has 15 residues. This CDR3 reads CASSVLVGGHNEQFF. The CDR3 DNA reads TGTGCCAGCAGCGTACTCGTGGGGGGGCACAATGAGCAGTTCTTC.

The rearrangement uses TRBV28 and TRBJ2-3, with 7 bases matching TRBD2. V lost 5 bases to trimming and J lost 2 bases; unmatched junction nucleotides: 7. The CDR3 is 15 residues long. The germline gives CDR1 MDHEN, CDR2 SYDVKM. The CDR3 sequence: CASSPSSGYTDTQYF. In DNA, the CDR3 is TGTGCCAGCAGTCCGTCTAGCGGCTACACAGATACGCAGTATTTT.

The rearrangement uses TRBV9 and TRBJ2-7, with D unclear. Trimming stripped 0 bases from V and 5 bases from J, with 12 bases between. The CDR3 has 14 residues. Germline V gene sequence: CDR1 SGDLS, CDR2 YYNGEE. The CDR3 DNA reads as TGTGCCAGCAGCGTAGCAGGTGGCCATGACGAGCAGTACTTC. This translates into CASSVAGGHDEQYF.

J is TRBJ2-3 and V is TRBV6-6, with a weak D call TRBD2 (5 bases). CDR1 and CDR2 (germline): MNHNY, SVGAGI (reference sequence). The length of the CDR3 is 15 residues. V was cut by 6 bases and J by 0 bases, with 13 bases left in between. As DNA, the CDR3 is TGTGCCAGCAGCAAGGACTCTTCTAGCACAGATACGCAGTATTTT. Amino acid sequence: CASSKDSSSTDTQYF.

This clone was seen a single time. The V call is TRBV30, the J call TRBJ2-5; D ambiguous. The CDR3 runs to 11 residues. Trimming stripped 7 bases from V and 0 bases from J, with 6 bases between. Germline lookup yields CDR1 GTSNPN and CDR2 SVGIG (reference sequence). CDR3 nucleotide sequence: TGTGCCTACGGCTACCAAGAGACCCAGTACTTC. It yields the protein CAYGYQETQYF.

Concerning this clone: The same CDR3 can be traced to other DNA sequences in this sample. V gene TRBV5-8 combines with J gene TRBJ2-3; D ambiguous. Germline loops: CDR1 SGHTS, CDR2 YDEGEE. The CDR3 contains 13 residues. The ends were cut back, 5 bases at V and 0 bases at J, with 7 bases in the middle. CDR3 region: CASRYRSTDTQYF. The CDR3 nucleotides are TGTGCCAGCAGGTATAGGAGCACAGATACGCAGTATTTT.

The chain links TRBV4-1 to TRBJ2-5; 7 bases agree with TRBD2. Germline V gene data show CDR1 as MGHRA and CDR2 as YSYEKL. Trimming took 1 base from V and 0 from J; bases not matched to a gene: 8. The CDR3 loop spans 17 amino acids. CDR3 DNA sequence: TGCGCCAGCAGCCAAGGCAGTTGGCGGGAGTACCAAGAGACCCAGTACTTC. Protein sequence: CASSQGSWREYQETQYF.

The chain couples TRBV5-1 to TRBJ1-1; maybe TRBD1 (5 bases). Deletions cut 1 base from V and 0 bases from J, with 7 bases between. This CDR3 region has 14 residues. Germline V gene lookup returns CDR1 SGHRS and CDR2 YFSETQ. The CDR3 bases are TGCGCCAGCAGCTTGTGGGGGATGAACACTGAAGCTTTCTTT. Amino acid sequence: CASSLWGMNTEAFF. The full variable domain, in which reference TRBV5-1 and TRBJ1-1 provide the parts outside the CDR3, is KAGVTQTPRYLIKTRGQQVTLSCSPISGHRSVSWYQQTPGQGLQFLFEYFSETQRNKGNFPGRFSGRQFSNSRSEMNVSTLELGDSALYLCASSLWGMNTEAFFGQGTRLTVV.

The chain joins TRBV28 to TRBJ1-2, with TRBD1 identical over 10 bases. The junction had 9 bases not matched to a gene; V was cut back by 6 bases and J by 5 bases. The CDR3 is 15 amino acids. Germline V gene data show CDR1 as MDHEN and CDR2 as SYDVKM. CDR3 coding DNA: TGTGCCAGCAGCCCTGGACAGGGGGAATGGTATGGCTACACCTTC. Protein product: CASSPGQGEWYGYTF.

The J gene is TRBJ2-5, the V gene TRBV7-2, with a possible D match to TRBD1 (6 bases). The end of the DNA fits TRBJ2-7 better, so the J call may be wrong. CDR3 length equals 14 residues. Germline CDR1 is SGHTA and CDR2 is FQGNSA. CDR3 residues: CASSLELGGYEQYF. CDR3 coding DNA: TGTGCCAGCAGCTTAGAGTTAGGGGGCTACGAGCAGTACTTC.

With regard to this clone: Other DNA sequences in the same sample also yield this CDR3. The CDR3 loop reads CASSWDSSTDTQYF. The CDR3 DNA reads as TGCGCCAGCAGCTGGGACAGTAGCACAGATACGCAGTATTTT. The V and J genes are TRBV5-1 and TRBJ2-3, with 7 bases fitting TRBD1. CDR3 length: 14 residues. Unmatched junction bases numbered 1, after V lost 3 bases and J lost 0 bases. CDR1 and CDR2 (germline): SGHRS, YFSETQ.

The V and J genes are TRBV5-4 and TRBJ2-2, with a possible D match to TRBD1 (7 bases). The germline CDR1 and CDR2 sequences are SGHNT and YYREEE (reference sequence). This CDR3 is built from 14 residues. V lost 4 bases and J 3 bases, leaving 10 bases between the germline ends. The CDR3 DNA follows: TGTGCCAGCAGCCGCGGGACAGACACCGGGGAGCTGTTTTTT. Amino acids: CASSRGTDTGELFF.

The chain has TRBV2 and TRBJ1-5, with 10 bases aligning to TRBD1. This CDR3 spans 16 amino acids. Germline values: CDR1 SNHLY, CDR2 FYNNEI. The V segment lost 3 bases and the J segment 4 bases; nucleotides outside the gene matches: 6. CDR3 sequence: CASSEGPGQGNQPQHF. DNA for the CDR3: TGTGCCAGCAGTGAGGGACCGGGACAGGGGAATCAGCCCCAGCATTTT.

The sample holds one count of this clone. V gene TRBV9 combines with J gene TRBJ2-5, with 12 bases matching TRBD2. The CDR3 is 14 residues long. V was pared by 3 bases and J by 4 bases, with 1 base of the junction left unmatched. In germline, CDR1 is SGDLS, CDR2 YYNGEE. CDR3 loop: CASSGLAGVETQYF. The CDR3 DNA is TGTGCCAGCAGCGGACTAGCGGGAGTAGAGACCCAGTACTTC.

The V gene is TRBV10-2, the J gene TRBJ2-1, with 7 bases lining up with TRBD1. This CDR3 spans 14 amino acids. The V and J ends lost 7 bases and 6 bases, in that order; junction bases with no gene match: 9. Per the germline V gene, CDR1 is WSHSY and CDR2 is SAAADI. The CDR3 is CASITSRGINEQFF. The CDR3 DNA reads TGCGCCAGCATTACCTCCAGGGGGATCAATGAGCAGTTCTTC.

V usage is TRBV20-1 and J usage is TRBJ2-7; D may be TRBD2 (5 bases). The CDR3 is 11 residues long. Trimming left V 7 bases short and J 3 bases short, with 10 bases between. Looked up from germline, CDR1 is DFQATT and CDR2 is SNEGSKA (reference sequence). Here the CDR3 reads CSGGIYYEQYF. In DNA, the CDR3 is TGCAGTGGAGGGATTTACTACGAGCAGTACTTC.

This rearrangement joins TRBV2 to TRBJ1-5, with D unresolved. V lost 7 bases and J 1 base, leaving 11 bases between the germline ends. The CDR3 extends over 14 amino acids. Germline V gene lookup returns CDR1 SNHLY and CDR2 FYNNEI. CDR3 nucleotide sequence: TGTGCCAGCAATATACCAACGAGCAATCAGCCCCAGCATTTT. The encoded protein is CASNIPTSNQPQHF.

V is TRBV5-1 and J is TRBJ2-7; 8 nucleotides align to TRBD2. This CDR3 is built from 14 residues. Germline V gives CDR1 SGHRS, CDR2 YFSETQ. V lost 4 bases to trimming and J lost 5 bases; unmatched junction nucleotides: 8. CDR3 DNA sequence: TGCGCCAGCAGCCAAGCGGGAGTCTTCAACGAGCAGTACTTC. As protein: CASSQAGVFNEQYF.

The count of this clone is one. The rearrangement links TRBV29-1 to TRBJ2-1, with TRBD2 matching over 7 bases. With 5 bases clipped from V and 2 bases from J, the junction kept 6 bases outside the gene matches. Germline CDR1 is SQVTM and CDR2 is ANQGSEA. The CDR3 is 14 residues long. CDR3 sequence reads: CSVTGLVPYNEQFF. The CDR3 DNA sequence: TGCAGCGTTACCGGACTAGTGCCCTACAATGAGCAGTTCTTC.